This entry lists 5 T cell receptor beta chains sequenced from one sample in a study of shared clonotypes between healthy human individuals. TCRdb's copy holds only in-frame clones and misses some; the assay was immunoSEQ multiplex PCR. The sample holds 1,400,000 or so clones; around 98.5% are singletons and the top ten take under 0.45%. Sequencing was performed on naive CD4+ T cells sorted from blood. Noted subset: CD45RA+ positively selected. The receptors were sampled from a man aged 30-40 years in good health.

This chain connects TRBV6-5 to TRBJ2-7; tentative D call: TRBD1 (5 bases). V was trimmed by 2 bases and J by 6 bases, leaving 11 bases between them. Per germline, CDR1 MNHEY and CDR2 SVGAGI. The CDR3 runs 13 residues. As DNA, the CDR3 is TGTGCCAGCAGTTACGGCCAGGGCCTCGAGCAGTACTTC. Translated: CASSYGQGLEQYF.

The rearrangement uses TRBV5-5 and TRBJ2-7, with D perhaps TRBD2 (7 bases). Germline CDR1 SGHKS, CDR2 YYEKEE (reference sequence). The CDR3 loop spans 15 amino acids. V was pared by 4 bases and J by 4 bases, with 18 bases between. CDR3 amino acids: CASSDTSGGQYEQYF. Here the CDR3 DNA reads TGTGCCAGCAGCGATACCTCGGGGGGCCAGTACGAGCAGTACTTC.

V is TRBV2 and J is TRBJ2-5, with 7 bases fitting TRBD1. CDR1 SNHLY and CDR2 FYNNEI come from the germline V gene. With 5 bases clipped from V and 5 bases from J, the junction kept 8 bases outside the gene matches. This CDR3 comprises 14 residues. CDR3 region: CASSLRGQWETQYF. As DNA, the CDR3 is TGTGCCAGCAGTTTGAGGGGGCAGTGGGAGACCCAGTACTTC.

V usage is TRBV9 and J usage is TRBJ2-1; 7 nucleotides line up with TRBD2. V was pared by 0 bases and J by 2 bases, with 5 bases of the junction left unmatched. This CDR3 spans 16 amino acids. Germline V CDR1 and CDR2: SGDLS, YYNGEE. The CDR3 DNA sequence: TGTGCCAGCAGCGTAGTAATAGCGGGTCCCTACAATGAGCAGTTCTTC. It yields the protein CASSVVIAGPYNEQFF.

V gene TRBV7-2 combines with J gene TRBJ2-7; TRBD1 aligns across 8 bases. Trimming removed 5 bases from V and 3 bases from J; junction bases left unmatched: 6. The CDR3 extends over 14 amino acids. Germline V lookup: CDR1 SGHTA, CDR2 FQGNSA. The CDR3 DNA reads TGTGCCAGCAGCCCGAGACAGGGGCGCTACGAGCAGTACTTC. This codes for CASSPRQGRYEQYF.